This T cell receptor beta chain was identified during a study of shared clonotypes between healthy human individuals. Study as a whole: Used for every donor were three CD4 naive, three CD4 memory, two CD8 naive and one CD8 memory plate.

Method: immunoSEQ multiplex PCR; TCRdb's copy keeps in-frame clones and lacks some. This table holds 2,500,000 or so clones, around 93% found once. The length of the CDR3 is 15 residues. Germline CDR1 MDHEN, CDR2 SYDVKM. V was shortened by 6 bases and J by 5 bases, with 18 bases between the two germline ends. Sequencing was performed on naive CD4+ T cells from PBMCs. Subset indicated: CD45RA+ positively selected. The sequence was obtained from a man between 18 and 29 years old in good health. Some clones in this sample may be carry-over from other donors' samples. The chain couples TRBV28 to TRBJ2-3, with D possibly TRBD1 on 6 matching bases. Written as DNA, the CDR3 is TGTGCCAGCAGCTGGGACACTCCGGGACGAGATACGCAGTATTTT. Translating gives CASSWDTPGRDTQYF.